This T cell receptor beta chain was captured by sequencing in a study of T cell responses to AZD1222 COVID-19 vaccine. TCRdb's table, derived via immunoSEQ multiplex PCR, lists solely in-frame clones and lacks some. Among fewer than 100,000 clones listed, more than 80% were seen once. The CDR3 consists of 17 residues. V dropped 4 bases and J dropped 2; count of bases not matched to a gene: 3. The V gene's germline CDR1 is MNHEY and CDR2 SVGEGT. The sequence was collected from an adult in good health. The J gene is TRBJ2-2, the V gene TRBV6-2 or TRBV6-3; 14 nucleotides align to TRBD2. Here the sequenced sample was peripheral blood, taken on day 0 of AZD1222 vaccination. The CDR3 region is CASSWTSGGPNTGELFF. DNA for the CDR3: TGTGCCAGCAGTTGGACTAGCGGGGGGCCAAACACCGGGGAGCTGTTTTTT.